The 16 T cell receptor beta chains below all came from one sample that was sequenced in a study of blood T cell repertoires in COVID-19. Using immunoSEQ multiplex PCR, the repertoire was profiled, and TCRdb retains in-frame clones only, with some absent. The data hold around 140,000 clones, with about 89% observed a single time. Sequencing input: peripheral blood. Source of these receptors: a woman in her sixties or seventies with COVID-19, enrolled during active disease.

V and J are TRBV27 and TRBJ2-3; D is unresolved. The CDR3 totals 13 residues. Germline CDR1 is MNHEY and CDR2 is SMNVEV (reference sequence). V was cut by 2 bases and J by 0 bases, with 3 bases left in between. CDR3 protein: CASSLRSTDTQYF. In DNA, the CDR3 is TGTGCCAGCAGTTTACGTAGCACAGATACGCAGTATTTT.

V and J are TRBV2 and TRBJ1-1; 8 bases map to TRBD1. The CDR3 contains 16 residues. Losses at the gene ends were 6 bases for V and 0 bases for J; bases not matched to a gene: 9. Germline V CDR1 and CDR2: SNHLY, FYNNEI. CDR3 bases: TGTGCCAGCAGGCAGGGGGCTGGATACATGAACACTGAAGCTTTCTTT. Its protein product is CASRQGAGYMNTEAFF.

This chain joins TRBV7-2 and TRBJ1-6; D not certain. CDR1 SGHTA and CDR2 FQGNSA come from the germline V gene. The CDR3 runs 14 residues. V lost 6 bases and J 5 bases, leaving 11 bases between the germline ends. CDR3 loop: CASSPSGNNSPLHF. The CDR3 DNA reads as TGTGCCAGCAGTCCCTCCGGGAATAATTCACCCCTCCACTTT.

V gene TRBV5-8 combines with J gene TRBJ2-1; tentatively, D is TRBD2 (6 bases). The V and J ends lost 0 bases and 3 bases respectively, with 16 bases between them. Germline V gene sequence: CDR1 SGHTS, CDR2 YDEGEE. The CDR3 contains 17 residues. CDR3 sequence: CASSLEYGGARYNEQFF. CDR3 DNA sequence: TGTGCCAGCAGCTTGGAGTACGGCGGGGCACGCTACAATGAGCAGTTCTTC.

CDR3 nucleotides: TGTGCCAGCTCACCTTCCCAGGGGGTCTCCTACGAGCAGTACTTC. It translates to CASSPSQGVSYEQYF. The rearrangement joins TRBV18 to TRBJ2-7; 7 bases match TRBD1. Per germline, CDR1 KGHSH and CDR2 LQKENI. Germline trimming cut 3 bases from V and 0 bases from J; bases unmatched to any gene: 5. The CDR3 contains 15 residues.

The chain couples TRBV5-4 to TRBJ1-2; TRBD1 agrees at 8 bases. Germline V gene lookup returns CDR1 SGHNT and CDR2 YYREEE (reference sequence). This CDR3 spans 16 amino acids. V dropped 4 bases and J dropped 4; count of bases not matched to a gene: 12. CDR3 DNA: TGTGCCAGCAGCGACTTTGTCGGACAGGGATTCTATGGCTACACCTTC. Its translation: CASSDFVGQGFYGYTF. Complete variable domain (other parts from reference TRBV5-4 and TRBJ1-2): ETGVTQSPTHLIKTRGQQVTLRCSSQSGHNTVSWYQQALGQGPQFIFQYYREEENGRGNFPPRFSGLQFPNYSSELNVNALELDDSALYLCASSDFVGQGFYGYTFGSGTRLTVV.

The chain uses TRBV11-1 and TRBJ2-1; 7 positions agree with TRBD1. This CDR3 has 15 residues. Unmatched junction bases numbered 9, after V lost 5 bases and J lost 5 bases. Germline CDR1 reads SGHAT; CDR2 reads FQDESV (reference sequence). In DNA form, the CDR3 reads TGTGCCAGCAGCCCCTGGACAGGAAAGGACAATGAGCAGTTCTTC. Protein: CASSPWTGKDNEQFF.

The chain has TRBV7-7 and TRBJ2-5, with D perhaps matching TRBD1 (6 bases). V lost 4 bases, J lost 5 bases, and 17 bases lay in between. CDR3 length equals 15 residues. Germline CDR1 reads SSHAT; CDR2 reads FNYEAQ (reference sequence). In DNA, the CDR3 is TGTGCCAGCAGCTCTCAACAGGGATCGGGGGAGACCCAGTACTTC. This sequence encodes CASSSQQGSGETQYF.

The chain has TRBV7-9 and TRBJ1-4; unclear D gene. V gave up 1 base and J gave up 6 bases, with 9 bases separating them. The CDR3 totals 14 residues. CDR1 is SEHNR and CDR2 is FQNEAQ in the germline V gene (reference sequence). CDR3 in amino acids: CASSLGAKHEKLFF. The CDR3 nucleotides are TGTGCCAGCAGCTTAGGGGCCAAGCATGAAAAACTGTTTTTT.

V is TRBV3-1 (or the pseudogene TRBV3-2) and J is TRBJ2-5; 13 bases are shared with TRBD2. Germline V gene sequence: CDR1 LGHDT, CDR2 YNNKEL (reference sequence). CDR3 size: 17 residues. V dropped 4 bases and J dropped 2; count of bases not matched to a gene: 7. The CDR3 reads CASSPRVGLAGQETQYF. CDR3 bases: TGTGCCAGCAGCCCCCGCGTGGGACTAGCGGGGCAAGAGACCCAGTACTTC.

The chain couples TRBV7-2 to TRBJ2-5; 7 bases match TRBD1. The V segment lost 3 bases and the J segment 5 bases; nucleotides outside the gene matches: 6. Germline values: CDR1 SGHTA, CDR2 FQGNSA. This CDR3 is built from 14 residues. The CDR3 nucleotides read TGTGCCAGCAGCTTCCCCGACAGGGACGAGACCCAGTACTTC. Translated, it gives CASSFPDRDETQYF.

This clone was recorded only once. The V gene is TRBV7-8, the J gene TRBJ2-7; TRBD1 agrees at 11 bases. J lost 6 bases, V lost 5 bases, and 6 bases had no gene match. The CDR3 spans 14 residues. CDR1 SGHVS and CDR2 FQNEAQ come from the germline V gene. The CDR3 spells CASSLDRGRVEQYF. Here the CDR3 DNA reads TGTGCCAGCAGCCTGGACAGGGGGCGAGTCGAGCAGTACTTC.

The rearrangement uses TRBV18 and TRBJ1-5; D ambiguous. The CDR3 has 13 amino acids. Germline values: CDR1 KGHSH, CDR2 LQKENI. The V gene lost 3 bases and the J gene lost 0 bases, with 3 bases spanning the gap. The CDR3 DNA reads TGTGCCAGCTCACCCTATAGCAATCAGCCCCAGCATTTT. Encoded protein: CASSPYSNQPQHF.

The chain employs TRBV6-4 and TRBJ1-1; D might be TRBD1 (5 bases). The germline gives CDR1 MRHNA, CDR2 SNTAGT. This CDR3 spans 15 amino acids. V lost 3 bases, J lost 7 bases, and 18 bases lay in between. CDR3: CASSESSGGRGEAFF. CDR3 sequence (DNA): TGTGCCAGCAGTGAAAGTTCGGGGGGTCGAGGTGAAGCTTTCTTT.

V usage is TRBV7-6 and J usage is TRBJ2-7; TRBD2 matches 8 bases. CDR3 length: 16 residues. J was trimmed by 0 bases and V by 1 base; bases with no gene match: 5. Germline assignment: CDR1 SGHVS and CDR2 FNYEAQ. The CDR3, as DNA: TGTGCCAGCAGCTTAGGGGGACTAGAGAGCTCCTACGAGCAGTACTTC. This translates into CASSLGGLESSYEQYF.

CDR3 bases: TGTGCCAGCTCTTCGACAGGCCACACCTTC. Protein: CASSSTGHTF. This chain joins TRBV18 and TRBJ1-2, with D tentatively TRBD1 (6 bases). The V and J ends lost 6 bases and 12 bases respectively, with 11 bases between them. This CDR3 is built from 10 residues. Germline V gives CDR1 KGHSH, CDR2 LQKENI.